The sequence of this T cell receptor (beta chain) was determined in a study of shared clonotypes between healthy human individuals. Measured with immunoSEQ multiplex PCR; TCRdb has only the in-frame clones, and not every one. The data show under 2,000,000 clones, about 95% seen once. About this clone: The antigen is not known.

Study results and caveats: It was observed that roughly 5.4% of naive CD4 clonotypes were shared across several donors. Naive subsets usually exceeded memory subsets in estimated richness. Shared clonotypes across all four donors exceeded non-shared ones in generation probability.

Trimming pared 1 base from V and 1 base from J, leaving 14 bases between. This CDR3 is built from 17 residues. Germline V CDR1 and CDR2: MNHEY, SMNVEV (reference sequence). Naive CD8 cells lacked CD45RO and underwent positive selection for CCR7, leaving out terminally differentiated effector memory CD45RA+ cells. This TCR was sampled from a man between 18 and 35 years old in good health. The sequencing sample was made of naive CD8+ T cells sorted from blood. This chain uses TRBV27 with TRBJ1-5; D remains ambiguous. The CDR3 region is CASSLLGPRMSNQPQHF. CDR3 in DNA: TGTGCCAGCAGTTTATTGGGCCCCAGAATGAGCAATCAGCCCCAGCATTTT.